What follows is one TCR beta chain and its context. These data come from a study of blood T cell repertoires in COVID-19. Study in general: The United States, Italy and Spain were the sources of the acute and convalescent COVID-19 samples.

Germline CDR1 MNHNY, CDR2 SVGAGI (reference sequence). This CDR3 comprises 13 residues. With 6 bases removed from V and 0 bases from J, the gap between germline ends came to 9 bases. The method was immunoSEQ multiplex PCR; TCRdb's version includes in-frame clones alone and lacks a portion of them. Of approximately 54,000 clones in the sample, roughly 79% were seen once. What was sequenced was peripheral blood. This sequence joins TRBV6-6 and TRBJ2-7; D is perhaps TRBD1 (6 bases). This clonotype originated in a woman aged 55-69 years with acute or convalescent COVID-19. CDR3 sequence reads: CASSTDSSYEQYF. The CDR3 DNA reads TGTGCCAGCAGCACGGACAGCTCCTACGAGCAGTACTTC.